This T cell receptor (beta chain) was identified in a study of T cells in narcolepsy. Study information: Healthy controls were enrolled alongside patients with narcolepsy type 1 or type 2. Whole-study findings and limits: Autoreactive clonotypes reportedly recurred in blood of same and different patients, not controls.

With regard to this clone: Its antigen is unknown.

Assay used: immunoSEQ multiplex PCR; TCRdb lists only in-frame clones, some missing. The sample lists more than 20,000 clones, 80% to 85% occurring once. Between the trimmed V and J ends, which lost 4 bases and 6 bases, there was a span of 14 bases. The CDR3 runs to 13 residues. Germline V lookup: CDR1 SGHRS, CDR2 YFSETQ. The receptor's source is a human donor in good health. The chain has TRBV5-1 and TRBJ2-7; unclear D gene. The material sequenced was memory (CD45RA-) CD4+ T cells from blood. The DNA of the CDR3 is TGCGCCAGCAGCCCGAGCGATAGTGGCGAGCAGTACTTC. This sequence encodes CASSPSDSGEQYF.